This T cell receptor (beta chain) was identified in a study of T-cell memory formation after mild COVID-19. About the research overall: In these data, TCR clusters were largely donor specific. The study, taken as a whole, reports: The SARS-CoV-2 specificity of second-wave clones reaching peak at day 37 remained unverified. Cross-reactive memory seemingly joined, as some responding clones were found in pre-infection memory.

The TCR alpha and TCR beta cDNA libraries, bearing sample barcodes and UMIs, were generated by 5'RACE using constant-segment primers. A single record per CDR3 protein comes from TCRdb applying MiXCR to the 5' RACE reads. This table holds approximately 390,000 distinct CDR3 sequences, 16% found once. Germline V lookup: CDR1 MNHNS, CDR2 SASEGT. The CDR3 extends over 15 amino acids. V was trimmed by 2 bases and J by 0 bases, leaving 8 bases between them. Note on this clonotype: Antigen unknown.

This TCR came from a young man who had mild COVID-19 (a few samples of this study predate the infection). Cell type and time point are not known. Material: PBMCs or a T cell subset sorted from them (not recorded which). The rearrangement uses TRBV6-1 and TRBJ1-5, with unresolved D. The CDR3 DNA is TGTGCCAGCAGTGAATATGGTTATAGCAATCAGCCCCAGCATTTT. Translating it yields CASSEYGYSNQPQHF.